The text below deals with one T cell receptor (beta chain). This clone showed up just a few times. The antigen this receptor binds is unknown. The input lacks base qualities; no much larger clone sits a single base away. This sample is drawn from a study of blood T cell repertoires in COVID-19 (TCRdb year 2020). Study-level background: Collaborator samples came from the United States, Italy and Spain and covered acute and convalescent phases of COVID-19. The prospective study material was composed of cDNA or gDNA derived from T cells, B-cell-depleted T cells, or PBMCs. Deeply sampled blood TCRbeta repertoires from subjects exposed to, actively infected with, or recovered from COVID-19 were included in the dataset. The repertoires were released in a freely available public database meant as a resource for research on the immune response to SARS-CoV-2. Samples were obtained from the ongoing ImmuneRACE study (first 160 participants) and from 1,254 subjects provided by 6 global collaborators. Sample metadata almost always included a de-identified subject ID, COVID-19 status, age in years and sex. Where available, HLA class I and class II types were taken from metadata supplied by the sample provider and were not determined by assay-based typing. What the work shows at the level of the full study, not this receptor alone: How much clinical and demographic metadata was included differed by source and by participant, and the metadata was provided uncurated.

TCRbeta CDR3 regions were amplified from genomic DNA by means of the immunoSEQ Assay, a bias-controlled multiplex PCR. The published analysis was carried out like this. The number of nucleated cells in each sample was estimated by amplification of reference gene primers within the assay. To quantify the absolute abundance of each unique TCRbeta CDR3 rearrangement, sequence reads were collapsed and filtered. Productive Simpson clonality was computed per sample as the square root of Simpson's diversity index over productive rearrangements. As stored in TCRdb, this immuneACCESS dataset retains in-frame rearrangements with V and J assigned. A fraction of the clones does not appear; measured against another copy, unresolved V genes explain less than half of the discrepancy, and the remainder lacks a known reason. V and J calls plus clone size are reproduced from that table; the DNA served to infer D and trimming. For this sample there are about 310,000 clones; over 75% appear just once. The ten largest clones represent 1% of the sample.

The collaborating institutions used their own protocols to collect whole blood in K2EDTA tubes. For TCRbeta analysis, collaborators shipped samples as frozen whole blood, isolated PBMCs, or DNA extracted from either of those sample types. The receptor's source is a man aged 50-60 years with active or convalescent COVID-19. Sequences were obtained from peripheral blood.

The DNA is TGTGCCAGCTCACCAACAGCGAACACTGAAGCTTTCTTT. Translated, it gives CASSPTANTEAFF. This receptor chain uses TRBV18 and TRBJ1-1; the D gene lacks a confident call. At the junction V is shortened by 2 bases and J by 1 base, with 5 bases in between. The CDR3 goes from the cysteine to the phenylalanine over 13 residues. The only DNA kept is the CDR3, 39 bases in frame from the first base. The germline V gene encodes CDR1 KGHSH and CDR2 LQKENI. The full variable domain, with segments outside the CDR3 supplied by the reference TRBV18 and TRBJ1-1 proteins, appears as NAGVMQNPRHLVRRRGQEARLRCSPMKGHSHVYWYRQLPEEGLKFMVYLQKENIIDESGMPKERFSAEFPKEGPSILRIQQVVRGDSAAYFCASSPTANTEAFFGQGTRLTVV.